Following are 6 T cell receptor beta chains from one sample sequenced in a study of blood T cell repertoires in COVID-19. Generated by immunoSEQ multiplex PCR, the TCRdb table keeps only in-frame clones and is missing some. The table includes a few hundred thousand clones, approximately 85% detected once. Source material: PBMCs or T cells enriched from blood (not recorded which). These receptors were obtained from a man aged 25-45 years who had recovered from COVID-19.

The rearrangement links TRBV7-9 to TRBJ1-6; D is uncertain. Trimming shortened V by 2 bases and J by 11 bases, and 10 bases separated the two germline ends. The CDR3 covers 13 residues. CDR1 and CDR2 (germline): SEHNR, FQNEAQ (reference sequence). CDR3: CASSLLEGTPLHF. DNA of the CDR3: TGTGCCAGCAGCTTATTGGAGGGCACACCCCTCCACTTT. The whole variable domain, filled in from reference TRBV7-9 and TRBJ1-6, reads DTGVSQNPRHKITKRGQNVTFRCDPISEHNRLYWYRQTLGQGPEFLTYFQNEAQLEKSRLLSDRFSAERPKGSFSTLEIQRTEQGDSAMYLCASSLLEGTPLHFGNGTRLTVT.

The rearrangement joins TRBV9 to TRBJ2-5, with TRBD2 matching over 13 bases. The germline gives CDR1 SGDLS, CDR2 YYNGEE. V shed 2 bases, J shed 5 bases, and the junction held 6 bases outside the gene matches. CDR3 length: 16 residues. CDR3 sequence (DNA): TGTGCCAGCAGCGTCACTAGCGGGGGGGCCGGGGAGACCCAGTACTTC. Translated, it gives CASSVTSGGAGETQYF.

The sample holds a few counts of this clone. The chain employs TRBV6-5 and TRBJ1-6; 10 nucleotides align to TRBD1. The V and J ends lost 4 bases and 13 bases, in that order; junction bases with no gene match: 4. Germline V CDR1 and CDR2: MNHEY, SVGAGI. The CDR3 is made up of 13 amino acids. The chain's CDR3 is CASSSGQGKPLHF. CDR3 bases: TGTGCCAGCAGTTCGGGACAGGGGAAGCCCCTCCACTTT.

The chain links TRBV18 to TRBJ2-2; the D gene is possibly TRBD1 (6 bases). Germline values: CDR1 KGHSH, CDR2 LQKENI. The CDR3 length is 16 residues. The V end was cut by 5 bases, the J end by 2 bases, with 15 bases between. The chain's CDR3 is CASSITDRANTGELFF. The CDR3 DNA reads as TGTGCCAGCTCAATAACGGACAGAGCAAACACCGGGGAGCTGTTTTTT.

A few counts support this clone. The rearrangement links TRBV19 to TRBJ2-7, with a tentative D call TRBD1 (6 bases). The CDR3 consists of 14 residues. Germline V lookup: CDR1 LNHDA, CDR2 SQIVND (reference sequence). Deletions cut 5 bases from V and 5 bases from J, with 16 bases between. In DNA, the CDR3 is TGTGCCAGTAGTCGATCAGGGGTTAGTAACGAGCAGTACTTC. Its translation: CASSRSGVSNEQYF. The variable domain in full, completed from reference TRBV19 and TRBJ2-7, reads DGGITQSPKYLFRKEGQNVTLSCEQNLNHDAMYWYRQDPGQGLRLIYYSQIVNDFQKGDIAEGYSVSREKKESFPLTVTSAQKNPTAFYLCASSRSGVSNEQYFGPGTRLTVT.

The chain carries TRBV29-1 and TRBJ2-7; D possibly corresponds to TRBD1 (5 bases). CDR3 length: 12 residues. The V end lost 3 bases, the J end lost 7 bases, and 13 bases lay between the germline ends. The V gene's germline CDR1 is SQVTM and CDR2 ANQGSEA. Here the CDR3 DNA reads TGCAGCGTTGAGGCCCGGAGACAGGAGCAGTACTTC. It codes for CSVEARRQEQYF.